This section outlines one T cell receptor beta chain sequence together with its context. What it binds is unknown. CDR1 and CDR2 from the germline V gene are SGDLS and YYNGEE. Losses at the gene ends were 3 bases for V and 0 bases for J; bases not matched to a gene: 1. There are 15 residues in the CDR3. The source of the sample is a study of shared clonotypes between healthy human individuals. General study findings and limits: Limited genetic and exposure-history diversity came from having few donors.

Positively selected for CCR7, the CD45RO-negative cells used as naive CD8 cells excluded terminally differentiated effector memory CD45RA+ cells. Profiled with immunoSEQ multiplex PCR; TCRdb holds only in-frame clones, not every one. The repertoire holds about 2.1 million clones, with 90% to 95% as singletons. V and J are TRBV9 and TRBJ2-3; 10 bases map to TRBD1. This receptor was taken from a man younger than 35 in good health. Some clones in this sample may be carry-over from other donors' samples. Sequencing used naive CD8+ T cells from PBMCs. The CDR3 DNA sequence: TGTGCCAGCAGCGGGGGACAGGGGAGCACAGATACGCAGTATTTT. This encodes CASSGGQGSTDTQYF.